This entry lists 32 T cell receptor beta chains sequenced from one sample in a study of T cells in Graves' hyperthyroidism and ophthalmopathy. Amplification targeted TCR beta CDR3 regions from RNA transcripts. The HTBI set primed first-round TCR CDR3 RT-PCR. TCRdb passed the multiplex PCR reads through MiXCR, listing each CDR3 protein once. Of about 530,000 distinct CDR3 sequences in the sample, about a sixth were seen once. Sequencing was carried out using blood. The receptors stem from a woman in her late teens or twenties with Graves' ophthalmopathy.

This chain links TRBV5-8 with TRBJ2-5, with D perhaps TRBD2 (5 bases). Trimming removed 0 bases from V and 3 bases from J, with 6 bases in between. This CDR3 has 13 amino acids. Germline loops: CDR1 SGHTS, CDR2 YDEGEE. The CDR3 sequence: CASSLELEETQYF. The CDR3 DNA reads TGTGCCAGCAGCTTGGAACTAGAAGAGACCCAGTACTTC. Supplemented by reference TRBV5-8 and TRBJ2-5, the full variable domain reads EAGVTQSPTHLIKTRGQQATLRCSPISGHTSVYWYQQALGLGLQFLLWYDEGEERNRGNFPPRFSGRQFPNYSSELNVNALELEDSALYLCASSLELEETQYFGPGTRLLVL.

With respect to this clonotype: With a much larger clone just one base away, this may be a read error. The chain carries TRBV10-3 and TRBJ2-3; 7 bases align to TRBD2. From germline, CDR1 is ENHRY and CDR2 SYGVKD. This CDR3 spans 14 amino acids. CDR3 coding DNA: TGTGTCATCACCTGGGGGGGTAGCACAGATACGCAGTATTTT. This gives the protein CVITWGGSTDTQYF.

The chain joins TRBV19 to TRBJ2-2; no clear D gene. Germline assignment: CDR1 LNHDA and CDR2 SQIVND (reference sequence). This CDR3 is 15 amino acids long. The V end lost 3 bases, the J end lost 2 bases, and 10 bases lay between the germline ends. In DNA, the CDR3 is TGTGCCAGTAGTATCGCCCATACCAACACCGGGGAGCTGTTTTTT. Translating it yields CASSIAHTNTGELFF.

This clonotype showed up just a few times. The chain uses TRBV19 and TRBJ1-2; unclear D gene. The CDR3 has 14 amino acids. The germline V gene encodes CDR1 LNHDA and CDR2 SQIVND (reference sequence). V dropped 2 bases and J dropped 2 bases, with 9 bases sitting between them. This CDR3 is CASSIMRGNYGYTF. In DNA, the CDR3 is TGTGCCAGTAGTATAATGCGGGGAAACTATGGCTACACCTTC.

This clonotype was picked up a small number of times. The CDR3 sequence is CASSVGWGDTDTQYF. The DNA of the CDR3 is TGTGCCAGCAGCGTAGGGTGGGGGGACACAGATACGCAGTATTTT. The rearrangement joins TRBV7-9 to TRBJ2-3; D possibly corresponds to TRBD2 (6 bases). The CDR3 consists of 15 residues. The germline V and J ends were trimmed by 5 bases and 2 bases, with 14 bases remaining between them. CDR1 is SEHNR and CDR2 is FQNEAQ in the germline V gene (reference sequence).

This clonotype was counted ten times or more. The CDR3 is CASMRNSNQPQHF. CDR3 sequence (DNA): TGTGCCAGCATGAGAAATAGCAATCAGCCCCAGCATTTT. The V call is TRBV2, the J call TRBJ1-5; D is uncertain. Between the trimmed V and J ends, which lost 7 bases and 0 bases, there was a span of 7 bases. This CDR3 is built from 13 residues. Germline V gene sequence: CDR1 SNHLY, CDR2 FYNNEI.

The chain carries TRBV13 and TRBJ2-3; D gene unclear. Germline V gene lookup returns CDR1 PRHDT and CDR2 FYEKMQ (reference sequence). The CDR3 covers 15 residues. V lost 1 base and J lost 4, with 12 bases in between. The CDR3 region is CASSLEKGSSDTQYF. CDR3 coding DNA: TGTGCCAGCAGCTTAGAAAAGGGCAGCTCAGATACGCAGTATTTT.

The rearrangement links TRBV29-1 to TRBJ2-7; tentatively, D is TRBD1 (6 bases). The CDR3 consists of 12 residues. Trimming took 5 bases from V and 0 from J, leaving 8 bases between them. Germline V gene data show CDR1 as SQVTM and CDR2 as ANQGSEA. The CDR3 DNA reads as TGCAGCGTTTGGGACAACTCCTACGAGCAGTACTTC. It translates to CSVWDNSYEQYF.

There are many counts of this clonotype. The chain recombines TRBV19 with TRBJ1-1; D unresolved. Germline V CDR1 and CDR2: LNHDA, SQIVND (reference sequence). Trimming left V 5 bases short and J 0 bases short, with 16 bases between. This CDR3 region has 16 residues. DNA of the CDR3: TGTGCCAGTAGTCGGGAACGAGGCGATATGAACACTGAAGCTTTCTTT. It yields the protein CASSRERGDMNTEAFF.

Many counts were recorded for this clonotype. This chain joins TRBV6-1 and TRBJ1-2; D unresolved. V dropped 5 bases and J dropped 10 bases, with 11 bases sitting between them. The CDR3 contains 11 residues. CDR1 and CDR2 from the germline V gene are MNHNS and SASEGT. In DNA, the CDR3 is TGTGCCAGCAGTTACGGACCGCTCTACACCTTC. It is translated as CASSYGPLYTF.

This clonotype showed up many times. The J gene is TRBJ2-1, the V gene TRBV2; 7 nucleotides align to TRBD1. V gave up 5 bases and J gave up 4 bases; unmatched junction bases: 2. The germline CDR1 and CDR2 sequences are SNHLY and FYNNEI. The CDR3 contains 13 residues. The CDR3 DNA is TGTGCCAGCAGTCGGGGACAGTACAATGAGCAGTTCTTC. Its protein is CASSRGQYNEQFF.

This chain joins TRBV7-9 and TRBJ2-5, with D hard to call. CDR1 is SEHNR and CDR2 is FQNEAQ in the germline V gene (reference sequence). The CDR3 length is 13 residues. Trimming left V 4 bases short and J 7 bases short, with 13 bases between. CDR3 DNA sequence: TGTGCCAGCAGCTCCCGCTCGCGAGGGACCCAGTACTTC. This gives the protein CASSSRSRGTQYF.

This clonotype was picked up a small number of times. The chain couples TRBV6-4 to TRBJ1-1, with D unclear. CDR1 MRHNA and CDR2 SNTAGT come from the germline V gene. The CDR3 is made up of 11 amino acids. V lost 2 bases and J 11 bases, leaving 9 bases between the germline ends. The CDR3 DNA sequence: TGTGCCAGCAGTGACAGGAGGGAGGCTTTCTTT. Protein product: CASSDRREAFF.

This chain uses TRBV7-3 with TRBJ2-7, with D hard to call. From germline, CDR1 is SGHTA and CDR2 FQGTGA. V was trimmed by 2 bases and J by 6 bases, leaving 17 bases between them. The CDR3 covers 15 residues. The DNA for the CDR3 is TGTGCCAGCAGCTTATCGGGCAGTGTCGGTAGCGAGCAGTACTTC. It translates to CASSLSGSVGSEQYF.

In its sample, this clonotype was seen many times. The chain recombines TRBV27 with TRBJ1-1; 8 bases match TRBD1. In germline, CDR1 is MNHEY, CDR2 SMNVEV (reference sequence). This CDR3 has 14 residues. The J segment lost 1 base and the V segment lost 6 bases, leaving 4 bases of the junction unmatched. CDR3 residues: CASRQGVANTEAFF. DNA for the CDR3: TGTGCCAGCAGACAGGGGGTGGCGAACACTGAAGCTTTCTTT.

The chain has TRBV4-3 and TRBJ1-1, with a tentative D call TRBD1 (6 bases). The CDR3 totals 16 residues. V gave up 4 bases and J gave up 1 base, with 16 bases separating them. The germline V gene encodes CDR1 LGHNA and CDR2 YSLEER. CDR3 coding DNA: TGCGCCAGCAGCCCAGGTAAAGGACAGAGGAACACTGAAGCTTTCTTT. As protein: CASSPGKGQRNTEAFF.

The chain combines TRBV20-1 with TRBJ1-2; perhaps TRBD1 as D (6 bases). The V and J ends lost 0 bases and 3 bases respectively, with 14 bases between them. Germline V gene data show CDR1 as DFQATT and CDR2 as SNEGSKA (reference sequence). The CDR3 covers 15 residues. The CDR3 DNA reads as TGCAGTGCTAGAGATTGGGGGGGCGCGGACTATGGCTACACCTTC. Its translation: CSARDWGGADYGYTF.

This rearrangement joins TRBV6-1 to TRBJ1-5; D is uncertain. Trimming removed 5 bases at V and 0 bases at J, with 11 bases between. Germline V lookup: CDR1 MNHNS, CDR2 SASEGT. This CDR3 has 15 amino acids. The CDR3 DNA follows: TGTGCCAGCAGTACCGGGGAGTATAGCAATCAGCCCCAGCATTTT. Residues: CASSTGEYSNQPQHF.

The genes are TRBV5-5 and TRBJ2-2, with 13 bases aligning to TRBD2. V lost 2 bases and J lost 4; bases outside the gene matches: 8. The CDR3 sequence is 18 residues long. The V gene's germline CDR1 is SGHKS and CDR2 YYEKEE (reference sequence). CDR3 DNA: TGTGCCAGCAGCTTAAGACTAGCGGGGGGTTTTGTCACCGGGGAGCTGTTTTTT. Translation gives CASSLRLAGGFVTGELFF.

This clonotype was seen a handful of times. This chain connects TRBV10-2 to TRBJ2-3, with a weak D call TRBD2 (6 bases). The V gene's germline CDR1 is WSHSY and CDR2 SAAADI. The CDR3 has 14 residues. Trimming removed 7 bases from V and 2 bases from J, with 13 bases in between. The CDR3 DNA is TGCGCCAGCAATAAGCGGGCCATCACAGATACGCAGTATTTT. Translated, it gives CASNKRAITDTQYF.

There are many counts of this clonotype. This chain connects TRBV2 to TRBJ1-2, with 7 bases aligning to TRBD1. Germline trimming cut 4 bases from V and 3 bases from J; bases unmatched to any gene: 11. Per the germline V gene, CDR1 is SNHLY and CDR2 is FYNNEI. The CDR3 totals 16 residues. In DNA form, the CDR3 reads TGTGCCAGCAGTGTGTCGTGGGACAGAGAAGACTATGGCTACACCTTC. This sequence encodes CASSVSWDREDYGYTF. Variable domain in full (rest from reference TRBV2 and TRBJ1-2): EPEVTQTPSHQVTQMGQEVILRCVPISNHLYFYWYRQILGQKVEFLVSFYNNEISEKSEIFDDQFSVERPDGSNFTLKIRSTKLEDSAMYFCASSVSWDREDYGYTFGSGTRLTVV.

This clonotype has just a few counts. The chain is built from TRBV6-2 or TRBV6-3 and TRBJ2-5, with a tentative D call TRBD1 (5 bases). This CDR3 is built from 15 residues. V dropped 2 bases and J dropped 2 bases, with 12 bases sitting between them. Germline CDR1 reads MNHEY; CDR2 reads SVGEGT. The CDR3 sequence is CASSYAGLAQETQYF. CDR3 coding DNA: TGTGCCAGCAGTTACGCAGGGTTGGCACAAGAGACCCAGTACTTC.

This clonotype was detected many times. CDR3 bases: TGCAGTGCTTCTACACTCCTCCCACAGGGTGACTATGGCTACACCTTC. Protein sequence: CSASTLLPQGDYGYTF. The gene calls are TRBV20-1 and TRBJ1-2, with D perhaps matching TRBD1 (6 bases). The CDR3 consists of 16 residues. Per the germline V gene, CDR1 is DFQATT and CDR2 is SNEGSKA (reference sequence). Trimming pared 5 bases from V and 3 bases from J, leaving 22 bases between.

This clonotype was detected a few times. Here the CDR3 reads CASSEKSGAVDTQYF. CDR3 DNA sequence: TGTGCCAGCAGTGAAAAGTCTGGAGCGGTAGATACGCAGTATTTT. This rearrangement joins TRBV25-1 to TRBJ2-3, with D perhaps TRBD2 (5 bases). Germline V gene sequence: CDR1 MGHDK, CDR2 SYGVNS. The CDR3 sequence is 15 residues long. The V end lost 2 bases, the J end lost 5 bases, and 14 bases lay between the germline ends.

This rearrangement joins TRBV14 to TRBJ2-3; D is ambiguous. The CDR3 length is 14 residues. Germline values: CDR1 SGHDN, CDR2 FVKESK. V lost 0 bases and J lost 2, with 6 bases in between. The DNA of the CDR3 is TGTGCCAGCAGCCAAGAACTATACACAGATACGCAGTATTTT. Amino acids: CASSQELYTDTQYF.

Here the CDR3 DNA reads TGTGCCAGCTCAGGACTAGCGGGGGAATGGCTGTTCTTC. Translation: CASSGLAGEWLFF. This chain uses TRBV18 with TRBJ2-1, with 13 bases lining up with TRBD2. The J segment lost 15 bases and the V segment lost 5 bases, leaving 7 bases of the junction unmatched. This CDR3 spans 13 amino acids. From germline, CDR1 is KGHSH and CDR2 LQKENI.

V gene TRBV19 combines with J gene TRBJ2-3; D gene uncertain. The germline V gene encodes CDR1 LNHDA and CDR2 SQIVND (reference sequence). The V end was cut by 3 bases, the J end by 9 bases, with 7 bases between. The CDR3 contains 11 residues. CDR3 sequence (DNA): TGTGCCAGTAGTATCGGTGGGACGCAGTATTTT. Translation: CASSIGGTQYF.

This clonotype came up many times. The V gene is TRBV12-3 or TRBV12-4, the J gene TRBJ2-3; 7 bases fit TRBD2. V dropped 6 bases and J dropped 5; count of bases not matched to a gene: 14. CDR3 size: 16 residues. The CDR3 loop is CASSRAGTHGQDTQYF. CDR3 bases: TGTGCCAGCAGCCGAGCGGGGACCCACGGGCAAGATACGCAGTATTTT.

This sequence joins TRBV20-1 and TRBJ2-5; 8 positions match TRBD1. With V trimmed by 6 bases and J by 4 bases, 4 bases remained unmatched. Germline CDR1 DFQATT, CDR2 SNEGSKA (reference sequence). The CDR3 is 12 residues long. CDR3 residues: CSAAGTGETQYF. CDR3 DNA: TGCAGTGCAGCCGGGACAGGAGAGACCCAGTACTTC.

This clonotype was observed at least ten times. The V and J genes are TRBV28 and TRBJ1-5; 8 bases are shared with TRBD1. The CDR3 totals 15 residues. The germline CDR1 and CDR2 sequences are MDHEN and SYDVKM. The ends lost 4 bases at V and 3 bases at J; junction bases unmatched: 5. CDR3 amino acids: CASSSPGQVNQPQHF. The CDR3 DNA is TGTGCCAGCAGTTCGCCGGGACAGGTCAATCAGCCCCAGCATTTT.

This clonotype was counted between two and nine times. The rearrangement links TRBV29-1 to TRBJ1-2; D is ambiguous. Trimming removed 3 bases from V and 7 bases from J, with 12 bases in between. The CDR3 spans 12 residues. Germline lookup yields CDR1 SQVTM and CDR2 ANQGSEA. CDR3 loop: CSVDLGTAGYTF. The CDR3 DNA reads TGCAGCGTTGATTTGGGTACCGCTGGCTACACCTTC.

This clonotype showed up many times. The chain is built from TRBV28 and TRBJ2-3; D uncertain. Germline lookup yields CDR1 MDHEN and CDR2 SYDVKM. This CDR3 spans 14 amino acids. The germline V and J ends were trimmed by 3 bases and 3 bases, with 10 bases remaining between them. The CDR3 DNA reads TGTGCCAGCAGTTTGCCTGACGGTACAGATACGCAGTATTTT. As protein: CASSLPDGTDTQYF.